Only a few counts were recorded for the clone carrying this T cell receptor beta chain. The PCR had 60 Vbeta and 13 Jbeta primers. TCRdb's copy holds only in-frame clones and misses some; the assay was immunoSEQ multiplex PCR. Of about 190,000 clones detected, approximately 70% appear once; the ten largest clones hold about 3.1%. Germline CDR1 and CDR2: MNHNY and SVGAGI (reference sequence). V was pared by 7 bases and J by 4 bases, with 11 bases of the junction left unmatched. This CDR3 has 16 residues. This specimen belongs to a study of cytomegalovirus exposure and HLA in healthy donors. The specimen was PBMCs. The rearrangement uses TRBV6-6 and TRBJ2-3; 10 bases agree with TRBD1. The clonotype was recovered from a woman aged 30 to 39 in good health and CMV-seropositive. CDR3 residues: CASTYTTGGAADTQYF. The CDR3 region has the DNA TGTGCCAGCACCTATACGACAGGGGGCGCGGCAGATACGCAGTATTTT.